This is a list of T cell receptor beta chains from one sample in a study of blood T cell repertoires in COVID-19. Sequencing was performed with immunoSEQ multiplex PCR; in TCRdb, only in-frame clones are kept and a portion is missing. The sample consists of approximately 47,000 clones, over 75% of them appearing once. The sample comprised peripheral blood. These receptors originate from a woman aged 80 or over with COVID-19, enrolled during active disease. Both conserved end residues are part of each CDR3. D genes are given only for firm matches. Clone size is stated in some rows and not others, as once, few, many or a class when expanded.

TRBV7-9,.,TRBJ2-1,.,TGTGCCAGCAGCTTCCAGGGAAGGTACAATGAGCAGTTCTTC,CASSFQGRYNEQFF
TRBV30,.,TRBJ2-2,.,TGTGCCTGGAGCGGGGGGCGTAGCACCGGGGAGCTGTTTTTT,CAWSGGRSTGELFF
TRBV4-1,TRBD2,TRBJ2-1,.,TGCGCCAGCAGCCAAGCCTGGCGGGAGTGGGATGAGCAGTTCTTC,CASSQAWREWDEQFF
TRBV19,.,TRBJ2-6,.,TGTGCCAGTAGTATCTCCGGGAGTGGGGCCAACGTCCTGACTTTC,CASSISGSGANVLTF
TRBV5-1,TRBD2,TRBJ2-1,.,TGCGCCAGCAGCACCTTAGCGGGAGCCTACAATGAGCAGTTCTTC,CASSTLAGAYNEQFF
TRBV7-2,.,TRBJ2-7,.,TGTGCCAGCAGCTCCCGTGCAAGCGGGTCGTACGAGCAGTACTTC,CASSSRASGSYEQYF
TRBV7-2,TRBD2,TRBJ2-1,.,TGTGCCAGCAGCTTAGTATCCCCCCGGCTAGCGGGTAACAATGAGCAGTTCTTC,CASSLVSPRLAGNNEQFF
TRBV19,TRBD1,TRBJ1-5,.,TGTGCCAGTAGGATGACAGGGGGCAATCAGCCCCAGCATTTT,CASRMTGGNQPQHF
TRBV6-5,TRBD1,TRBJ2-7,few,TGTGCCAGCAGACAGGGGATAAGCTCCTACGAGCAGTACTTC,CASRQGISSYEQYF
TRBV2,TRBD2,TRBJ2-1,.,TGTGCCAGCAGTGACCCTGGACTAGCGGGGGGCTACAATGAGCAGTTCTTC,CASSDPGLAGGYNEQFF
TRBV27,.,TRBJ1-5,few,TGTGCCAGCAGTTTACTGTTTCCTAGCAATCAGCCCCAGCATTTT,CASSLLFPSNQPQHF
TRBV7-3,TRBD1,TRBJ1-1,.,TGTGCCAGCAGTGACAGGGTGGACACTGAAGCTTTCTTT,CASSDRVDTEAFF
TRBV7-8,.,TRBJ2-3,once,TGTGCCAGCTCTTCGGGCAGGGTCCCAGATACGCAGTATTTT,CASSSGRVPDTQYF
TRBV10-1,TRBD1,TRBJ2-1,.,TGCGCCAGCACCCCGGACAGGGGGAAACAGAATGAGCAGTTCTTC,CASTPDRGKQNEQFF
TRBV28,TRBD2,TRBJ2-3,.,TGTGCCAGCAGTTTGGGGAGCGGGGGGGCTATAGATACGCAGTATTTT,CASSLGSGGAIDTQYF
TRBV29-1,.,TRBJ1-1,.,TGCAGCGTTAGGCAGGACACATTCGAGTTGGAAGCTTTCTTT,CSVRQDTFELEAFF
TRBV14,TRBD1,TRBJ1-2,.,TGTGCCAGCAGCCCTTACCGACAGGGACTAGGGTATGGCTACACCTTC,CASSPYRQGLGYGYTF
TRBV18,.,TRBJ2-7,.,TGTGCCAGCTCATCATGGACAGCAAACTCCTACGAGCAGTACTTC,CASSSWTANSYEQYF
TRBV7-9,TRBD2,TRBJ2-3,.,TGTGCCAGCAGCTTAGGGACTAGAAGGACAGATACGCAGTATTTT,CASSLGTRRTDTQYF
TRBV19,.,TRBJ1-5,.,TGTGCCAGTACCATCGCGGCGGGGGTGGCTTATAGCAATCAGCCCCAGCATTTT,CASTIAAGVAYSNQPQHF
TRBV10-3,.,TRBJ2-4,.,TGTGCCATCAGTGACCAGGGCAACATTCAGTACTTC,CAISDQGNIQYF
TRBV2,.,TRBJ1-5,.,TGTGCCAGCAGCTGGACTGCCACTTATCAGCCCCAGCATTTT,CASSWTATYQPQHF
TRBV11-1,.,TRBJ2-7,.,TGTGCCAGCAACCGACAGTCCCCCGACTTC,CASNRQSPDF
TRBV3-1/TRBV3-2,TRBD1,TRBJ1-2,.,TGTGCCAGCAGCCAAGACACAGGGGCTAACTATGGCTACACCTTC,CASSQDTGANYGYTF